This is a list of T cell receptor beta chains from one sample in a study of blood T cell repertoires in COVID-19. TCRdb keeps only in-frame clones here, not all; method: immunoSEQ multiplex PCR. The sample contains 150,000 or so clones, over 65% of which appear only once. Sequences were obtained from PBMCs or T cells enriched from blood (not recorded which). Receptor source: a woman aged 50 to 65 who had recovered from COVID-19. Each CDR3 is given with its conserved first and last residue. Fields, in order: D gene, clone size, J gene, V gene, CDR3 protein, CDR3 DNA. A D gene is named only where the DNA matches it firmly. The listing skips clone size in some rows; elsewhere it reads once, few, many or a size class.

NA,NA,TRBJ2-5,TRBV10-3,CAISVNPRQGGETQYF,TGTGCCATCAGTGTTAATCCGAGACAGGGAGGAGAGACCCAGTACTTC
NA,NA,TRBJ1-2,TRBV30,CAGGFGYGYTF,TGTGCGGGGGGGTTCGGCTATGGCTACACCTTC
NA,NA,TRBJ1-2,TRBV11-2,CASRVKTGFNYGYTF,TGTGCCAGCAGGGTAAAGACAGGTTTTAACTATGGCTACACCTTC
TRBD2,NA,TRBJ2-1,TRBV30,CGSGRAYNEQFF,TGTGGTAGCGGGAGGGCCTACAATGAGCAGTTCTTC
TRBD1,few,TRBJ1-2,TRBV20-1,CSASGTGARGYTF,TGCAGTGCTAGTGGGACAGGGGCGAGAGGCTACACCTTC
TRBD1,NA,TRBJ1-2,TRBV4-1,CASSRTGQDLWDGYTF,TGCGCCAGCAGCCGGACGGGACAGGATCTGTGGGATGGCTACACCTTC
TRBD1,NA,TRBJ1-5,TRBV19,CASSAWGQGDQPQHF,TGTGCCAGTAGTGCCTGGGGACAGGGGGATCAGCCCCAGCATTTT
NA,NA,TRBJ2-5,TRBV6-5,CASSYSLSTQETQYF,TGTGCCAGCAGTTACTCCCTTTCTACCCAAGAGACCCAGTACTTC
TRBD2,NA,TRBJ2-3,TRBV7-9,CASSSGLAVSTDTQYF,TGTGCCAGCAGCTCAGGACTAGCGGTTAGCACAGATACGCAGTATTTT
NA,NA,TRBJ1-3,TRBV5-4,CTSSLDTSGNTIYF,TGTACCAGCAGCCTGGACACCTCTGGAAACACCATATATTTT
NA,NA,TRBJ2-2,TRBV7-2,CASSWRPRVKAVGTGELFF,TGTGCCAGCAGCTGGAGGCCCCGAGTTAAGGCTGTGGGCACCGGGGAGCTGTTTTTT
TRBD1,NA,TRBJ1-6,TRBV7-3,CASSPGQGGSPLHF,TGTGCCAGCAGCCCGGGACAGGGCGGTTCACCCCTCCACTTT
NA,NA,TRBJ1-4,TRBV10-1,CASSEAGTNEKLFF,TGCGCCAGCAGTGAAGCGGGGACTAATGAAAAACTGTTTTTT
NA,once,TRBJ1-1,TRBV7-2,CASSDYGGPEAFF,TGTGCCAGCAGCGATTACGGCGGTCCTGAAGCTTTCTTT
TRBD2,NA,TRBJ2-5,TRBV9,CASSVAGTNQETQYF,TGTGCCAGCAGCGTAGCCGGGACTAACCAAGAGACCCAGTACTTC
NA,once,TRBJ1-2,TRBV11-2,CASSTTAGTWSYTF,TGTGCCAGCAGCACTACTGCCGGGACATGGAGCTACACCTTC
NA,NA,TRBJ2-1,TRBV7-7,CASSLDVGSDNEQFF,TGTGCCAGCAGCTTAGATGTAGGGAGCGACAATGAGCAGTTCTTC
TRBD1,NA,TRBJ1-2,TRBV27,CASGRQGGYTF,TGTGCCAGCGGAAGACAGGGAGGCTACACCTTC
NA,NA,TRBJ1-2,TRBV19,CASSTTGTGGYTF,TGTGCCAGTAGTACCACAGGGACGGGCGGCTACACCTTC
TRBD2,NA,TRBJ2-1,TRBV4-3,CASSPLAGVTEQFF,TGCGCCAGCAGTCCACTAGCGGGAGTAACTGAGCAGTTCTTC
TRBD2,once,TRBJ2-2,TRBV9,CASAIGLAGMETGELFF,TGTGCCAGCGCGATCGGGCTAGCGGGGATGGAGACCGGGGAGCTGTTTTTT
NA,NA,TRBJ2-2,TRBV6-4,CASRRGSNTGELFF,TGTGCCAGCAGACGGGGGTCGAACACCGGGGAGCTGTTTTTT
TRBD1,NA,TRBJ1-3,TRBV25-1,CASSEWDRAGNTIYF,TGTGCCAGCAGTGAATGGGACAGGGCTGGAAACACCATATATTTT
NA,NA,TRBJ1-1,TRBV6-2/TRBV6-3,CASSLGRNTEAFF,TGTGCCAGCAGCCTCGGTCGGAACACTGAAGCTTTCTTT
NA,once,TRBJ2-2,TRBV2,CASRRGGAAGELFF,TGTGCCAGCCGGAGAGGGGGTGCAGCCGGGGAGCTGTTTTTT
TRBD2,NA,TRBJ2-3,TRBV19,CASTLGGGLTDTQYF,TGTGCCAGTACCCTGGGGGGAGGGCTAACAGATACGCAGTATTTT
NA,NA,TRBJ2-3,TRBV10-3,CAISDALVADTQYF,TGTGCCATCAGTGACGCGTTGGTTGCAGATACGCAGTATTTT
NA,NA,TRBJ1-1,TRBV5-4,CASSLDGGGWAEAFF,TGTGCCAGCAGCTTGGACGGGGGGGGTTGGGCTGAAGCTTTCTTT
NA,NA,TRBJ1-5,TRBV19,CASSMNNGAGQPQHF,TGTGCCAGTAGTATGAATAATGGGGCCGGGCAGCCCCAGCATTTT
TRBD1,NA,TRBJ2-3,TRBV7-8,CASSPRRTGYTDTQYF,TGTGCCAGCAGCCCCCGACGGACAGGGTACACAGATACGCAGTATTTT
NA,few,TRBJ1-4,TRBV30,CAWSVSTGEKLFF,TGTGCCTGGAGTGTATCCACGGGTGAAAAACTGTTTTTT
NA,NA,TRBJ2-4,TRBV19,CASSIEGREAKNIQYF,TGTGCCAGTAGTATAGAGGGGCGGGAAGCCAAAAACATTCAGTACTTC
TRBD1,once,TRBJ2-3,TRBV27,CASRESDRGRTDTQYF,TGTGCCAGCAGGGAATCCGACAGGGGGCGCACAGATACGCAGTATTTT
NA,NA,TRBJ1-1,TRBV10-3,CAISDGGNTEAFF,TGTGCCATCAGTGATGGCGGAAACACTGAAGCTTTCTTT
TRBD1,NA,TRBJ1-5,TRBV28,CASSPTGVDQPQHF,TGTGCCAGCAGCCCTACAGGGGTAGATCAGCCCCAGCATTTT